This passage covers 21 T cell receptor beta chains from one sample sequenced in a study of cytomegalovirus exposure and HLA in healthy donors. PCR amplification relied on 60 Vbeta primers (plus 13 Jbeta primers). Using immunoSEQ multiplex PCR, the repertoire was profiled, and TCRdb retains in-frame clones only, with some absent. The sample contains about 65,000 clones, roughly 78% of which appear only once. Sequencing was done on a sample of PBMCs. The receptors shown here come from a woman aged 25-40 years in good health and CMV-seronegative.

J is TRBJ2-2 and V is TRBV30, with 7 bases fitting TRBD2. Germline V lookup: CDR1 GTSNPN, CDR2 SVGIG (reference sequence). J was trimmed by 3 bases and V by 3 bases; bases with no gene match: 7. The CDR3 runs 15 residues. Here the CDR3 reads CAWRLTGRDTGELFF. The CDR3 nucleotides read TGTGCCTGGAGGCTAACGGGGAGGGACACCGGGGAGCTGTTTTTT.

This chain uses TRBV10-3 with TRBJ1-1; 7 positions match TRBD1. Germline V lookup: CDR1 ENHRY, CDR2 SYGVKD. J lost 0 bases, V lost 2 bases, and 3 bases had no gene match. CDR3 length: 15 amino acids. CDR3 protein: CAISERDSMNTEAFF. The CDR3 coding sequence is TGTGCCATCAGTGAGAGGGACAGTATGAACACTGAAGCTTTCTTT.

The rearrangement uses TRBV7-6 and TRBJ2-3; 7 nucleotides line up with TRBD2. Germline V gives CDR1 SGHVS, CDR2 FNYEAQ. The CDR3 is made up of 15 amino acids. Unmatched junction bases numbered 6, after V lost 6 bases and J lost 0 bases. The CDR3 DNA reads TGTGCCAGCAGGAGACTAGCTTCGAGCACAGATACGCAGTATTTT. Encoded protein: CASRRLASSTDTQYF.

The V call is TRBV19, the J call TRBJ1-1; tentatively, D is TRBD1 (5 bases). Trimming pared 3 bases from V and 1 base from J, leaving 9 bases between. The germline gives CDR1 LNHDA, CDR2 SQIVND (reference sequence). The length of the CDR3 is 14 residues. Here the CDR3 reads CASSMSQENTEAFF. CDR3 in DNA: TGTGCCAGTAGTATGTCACAGGAGAACACTGAAGCTTTCTTT.

J is TRBJ1-2 and V is TRBV30, with D tentatively TRBD1 (5 bases). CDR1 GTSNPN and CDR2 SVGIG come from the germline V gene (reference sequence). V was clipped by 0 bases and J by 6 bases, with 17 bases between them. This CDR3 comprises 15 residues. The CDR3, as DNA: TGTGCCTGGAGTGTACGGGGCGGGGCCTCCGATGGCTACACCTTC. Protein: CAWSVRGGASDGYTF.

CDR3 amino acids: CAWSVAAGELFF. The CDR3 DNA is TGTGCCTGGAGTGTGGCGGCGGGGGAGCTGTTTTTT. V usage is TRBV30 and J usage is TRBJ2-2; D uncertain. CDR1 is GTSNPN and CDR2 is SVGIG in the germline V gene (reference sequence). The CDR3 loop spans 12 amino acids. Between the trimmed V and J ends, which lost 0 bases and 8 bases, there was a span of 7 bases.

This clone turned up a few times. This chain uses TRBV30 with TRBJ2-2; D remains unclear. Trimming took off 0 bases at V and 9 bases at J, with 8 bases between the two ends. The length of the CDR3 is 12 residues. Germline values: CDR1 GTSNPN, CDR2 SVGIG (reference sequence). The DNA for the CDR3 is TGTGCCTGGAGTGTACACCCGCGGGAGCTGTTTTTT. This sequence encodes CAWSVHPRELFF.

The V gene is TRBV6-5, the J gene TRBJ2-5, with 10 bases aligning to TRBD2. V shed 6 bases and J 5 bases; nucleotides not matched to a gene: 9. CDR3 size: 15 residues. Germline CDR1 is MNHEY and CDR2 is SVGAGI. CDR3 nucleotides: TGTGCCAGCAGCTCTAGCGGGAGTAGGGTGGAGACCCAGTACTTC. Translating it yields CASSSSGSRVETQYF.

The chain employs TRBV6-5 and TRBJ1-4; 10 positions agree with TRBD1. With V trimmed by 6 bases and J by 8 bases, 6 bases remained unmatched. CDR1 is MNHEY and CDR2 is SVGAGI in the germline V gene. This CDR3 comprises 14 residues. CDR3 sequence reads: CASRRDRGYEKLFF. In DNA, the CDR3 is TGTGCCAGCAGACGGGACAGGGGTTACGAAAAACTGTTTTTT.

This clone was found once. CDR3 in DNA: TGTGCCAGCAGCGATCCGGGACTTTCTAACTATGGCTACACCTTC. Protein product: CASSDPGLSNYGYTF. This sequence joins TRBV25-1 and TRBJ1-2, with D possibly matching TRBD1 (5 bases). There are 15 residues in the CDR3. Germline values: CDR1 MGHDK, CDR2 SYGVNS. V shed 6 bases and J shed 0 bases, with 14 bases lying between them.

V gene TRBV7-9 combines with J gene TRBJ1-2, with TRBD1 matching over 8 bases. The germline V gene encodes CDR1 SEHNR and CDR2 FQNEAQ (reference sequence). J lost 2 bases, V lost 5 bases, and 7 bases had no gene match. The CDR3 consists of 15 residues. As DNA, the CDR3 is TGTGCCAGCAGCGCGAGGACAGGGCCCAACTATGGCTACACCTTC. It codes for CASSARTGPNYGYTF.

V is TRBV29-1 and J is TRBJ1-2, with 7 positions matching TRBD1. CDR1 and CDR2 from the germline V gene are SQVTM and ANQGSEA. The CDR3 runs 14 residues. V dropped 4 bases and J dropped 4; count of bases not matched to a gene: 9. The CDR3 bases are TGCAGCGTTGGTGAGGGGGCAAGGGTCTATGGCTACACCTTC. It codes for CSVGEGARVYGYTF. The full variable domain, rest sourced from reference TRBV29-1 and TRBJ1-2, is SAVISQKPSRDICQRGTSLTIQCQVDSQVTMMFWYRQQPGQSLTLIATANQGSEATYESGFVIDKFPISRPNLTFSTLTVSNMSPEDSSIYLCSVGEGARVYGYTFGSGTRLTVV.

This rearrangement joins TRBV30 to TRBJ1-3; perhaps TRBD1 as D (6 bases). The CDR3 sequence is 16 residues long. Looked up from germline, CDR1 is GTSNPN and CDR2 is SVGIG (reference sequence). V lost 0 bases, J lost 0 bases, and 12 bases lay in between. This CDR3 reads CAWSVGDRHSGNTIYF. The CDR3 DNA follows: TGTGCCTGGAGTGTAGGTGACAGGCACTCTGGAAACACCATATATTTT.

The rearrangement joins TRBV2 to TRBJ2-7; 10 positions agree with TRBD2. V lost 8 bases to trimming and J lost 4 bases; unmatched junction nucleotides: 8. The germline V gene encodes CDR1 SNHLY and CDR2 FYNNEI. The CDR3 runs 14 residues. CDR3 nucleotides: TGTGCCAGCTTCCTAACTAGCGGGGCGTACGAGCAGTACTTC. This sequence encodes CASFLTSGAYEQYF.

This clone was seen only once. The chain combines TRBV6-1 with TRBJ1-5; D perhaps matches TRBD1 (6 bases). Per germline, CDR1 MNHNS and CDR2 SASEGT. Trimming shortened V by 6 bases and J by 5 bases, and 14 bases separated the two germline ends. This CDR3 comprises 14 residues. The DNA for the CDR3 is TGTGCCAGCAGCACAGGGTCTCCTCATCAGCCCCAGCATTTT. This encodes CASSTGSPHQPQHF.

The gene calls are TRBV7-2 and TRBJ1-5; D ambiguous. The CDR3 runs to 13 residues. The ends were cut back, 4 bases at V and 4 bases at J, with 8 bases in the middle. Germline loops: CDR1 SGHTA, CDR2 FQGNSA. CDR3: CASSSRGNQPQHF. CDR3 coding DNA: TGTGCCAGCAGCTCCCGGGGAAATCAGCCCCAGCATTTT.

The chain couples TRBV7-9 to TRBJ2-7; D is unresolved. Deletions cut 1 base from V and 6 bases from J, with 16 bases between. This CDR3 contains 15 residues. Per germline, CDR1 SEHNR and CDR2 FQNEAQ (reference sequence). CDR3 sequence: CASSLGAVSPLEQYF. The CDR3 DNA reads TGTGCCAGCAGCTTAGGTGCGGTCTCCCCCCTCGAGCAGTACTTC.

In DNA form, the CDR3 reads TGTGCCAGCAGTGAATCGGTAACCCAGTACTTC. Residues: CASSESVTQYF. The V gene is TRBV2, the J gene TRBJ2-5; D is undetermined. CDR3 length equals 11 residues. V gave up 2 bases and J gave up 8 bases, with 6 bases separating them. Germline V lookup: CDR1 SNHLY, CDR2 FYNNEI.

The gene calls are TRBV19 and TRBJ2-7, with 7 positions matching TRBD2. The CDR3 totals 16 residues. V was pared by 1 base and J by 2 bases, with 8 bases of the junction left unmatched. Germline values: CDR1 LNHDA, CDR2 SQIVND (reference sequence). The CDR3: CASSIGASGETYEQYF. CDR3 in DNA: TGTGCCAGTAGTATAGGAGCTAGCGGAGAGACCTACGAGCAGTACTTC. Filled out from reference TRBV19 and TRBJ2-7, the complete variable domain reads DGGITQSPKYLFRKEGQNVTLSCEQNLNHDAMYWYRQDPGQGLRLIYYSQIVNDFQKGDIAEGYSVSREKKESFPLTVTSAQKNPTAFYLCASSIGASGETYEQYFGPGTRLTVT.

The chain has TRBV2 and TRBJ2-1; possible D gene TRBD1, 6 bases. V was shortened by 4 bases and J by 6 bases, with 13 bases between the two germline ends. Germline V gene data show CDR1 as SNHLY and CDR2 as FYNNEI. The CDR3 is 14 amino acids. The DNA for the CDR3 is TGTGCCAGCAGTGGGACAGCCGGGCTCAATGAGCAGTTCTTC. This encodes CASSGTAGLNEQFF.

The CDR3: CASTLRGNQPQHF. CDR3 bases: TGTGCCAGTACTCTTCGAGGGAATCAGCCCCAGCATTTT. The chain joins TRBV19 to TRBJ1-5; D call uncertain. V shed 7 bases and J shed 4 bases, with 11 bases lying between them. This CDR3 is 13 amino acids long. Germline V gene data show CDR1 as LNHDA and CDR2 as SQIVND (reference sequence).